The entry that follows covers one TCR beta chain sequence. Antigen specificity is unknown. Libraries were prepared by immunoSEQ multiplex PCR; TCRdb keeps only in-frame clonotypes and omits some of them. The sample yields under 80,000 clones, approximately 85% seen once. The data are from a study of T cell responses to AZD1222 COVID-19 vaccine. Findings and caveats of the study: Breadth and depth of Spike-specific TCRs rose after two AZD1222 doses.

Sequences were derived from peripheral blood, sampled on day 0 of MenACWY control vaccination. This receptor was obtained from an adult in good health.

In DNA, the CDR3 is TGTGCCACCAGCAGAGATACAGGACAGACTGGTGGCTACACCTTC. Protein: CATSRDTGQTGGYTF. The chain employs TRBV15 and TRBJ1-2; possibly TRBD1 for D (6 bases). The germline gives CDR1 LNHNV, CDR2 YYDKDF (reference sequence). Trimming cost V 0 bases and J 7 bases, with 15 bases left between them. This CDR3 is built from 15 residues.